Each of the 32 T cell receptor beta chains below was sequenced from the same sample in a study of naive and memory T cell subsets. Two oligonucleotides, mixed equimolar, formed the beta constant-region primer covering TRBC1 and TRBC2. The ligated cDNA underwent four PCR rounds using SP2 and nested alpha and beta constant-region primers. Using its own MiXCR run on the UMI-ligation and nested PCR reads, TCRdb lists one record per CDR3 protein. Here the sample spans 20,000 to 25,000 distinct CDR3 sequences, roughly 9.1% being singletons. The sample comprised central memory CD8+ T cells from blood. These TCRs come from a human donor in good health.

Points on this clonotype: A much larger clone is a single base away; this may be a read error. The chain carries TRBV9 and TRBJ2-1; D may be TRBD2 (6 bases). This CDR3 is 14 amino acids long. Germline assignment: CDR1 SGDLS and CDR2 YYNGEE. The V end lost 7 bases, the J end lost 7 bases, and 18 bases lay between the germline ends. CDR3: CASSTNGGLNEQFF. DNA of the CDR3: TGTGCCAGCTCGACTAACGGGGGACTGAATGAGCAGTTCTTC.

This clonotype was counted many times. This chain connects TRBV10-3 to TRBJ2-1; D gene ambiguous. The germline V gene has CDR1 ENHRY and CDR2 SYGVKD. Trimming cost V 3 bases and J 0 bases, with 9 bases left between them. This CDR3 has 15 residues. CDR3 nucleotides: TGTGCCATCAGTGATCCAGGAGCCTCCTACAATGAGCAGTTCTTC. Residues: CAISDPGASYNEQFF.

In its sample, this clonotype was seen many times. This rearrangement joins TRBV7-6 to TRBJ2-7; perhaps TRBD1 as D (7 bases). Trimming stripped 5 bases from V and 2 bases from J, with 13 bases between. The CDR3 runs to 14 residues. CDR1 and CDR2 from the germline V gene are SGHVS and FNYEAQ. CDR3 residues: CASSLTGTAYEQYF. DNA of the CDR3: TGTGCCAGCAGCCTGACAGGGACTGCCTACGAGCAGTACTTC.

V and J are TRBV5-4 and TRBJ2-3; D unresolved. CDR3 length: 13 amino acids. With 4 bases removed from V and 4 bases from J, the gap between germline ends came to 10 bases. Germline loops: CDR1 SGHNT, CDR2 YYREEE (reference sequence). CDR3: CASSLRWADTQYF. The CDR3 coding sequence is TGTGCCAGCAGCCTGCGGTGGGCAGATACGCAGTATTTT.

This clonotype was counted between two and nine times. The genes are TRBV6-5 and TRBJ1-2; TRBD1 agrees at 8 bases. J gave up 2 bases and V 1 base, and 9 bases lay outside the gene matches. The CDR3 has 17 amino acids. Per germline, CDR1 MNHEY and CDR2 SVGAGI. The CDR3: CASSYFYRTGLNYGYTF. CDR3 coding DNA: TGTGCCAGCAGTTACTTCTATCGGACAGGGCTAAACTATGGCTACACCTTC.

This clonotype came up a few times. The chain combines TRBV30 with TRBJ2-1, with TRBD2 matching over 8 bases. CDR1 is GTSNPN and CDR2 is SVGIG in the germline V gene (reference sequence). Germline trimming cut 3 bases from V and 4 bases from J; bases unmatched to any gene: 8. The CDR3 covers 15 residues. The chain's CDR3 is CAWRVTSGLYNEQFF. The CDR3, as DNA: TGTGCCTGGAGGGTTACTAGCGGATTATACAATGAGCAGTTCTTC.

The V call is TRBV27, the J call TRBJ1-1; D is unclear. The germline V gene encodes CDR1 MNHEY and CDR2 SMNVEV (reference sequence). There are 14 residues in the CDR3. Trimming took 2 bases from V and 1 from J, leaving 8 bases between them. The DNA for the CDR3 is TGTGCCAGCAGTTTAGCAGGCCGGAACACTGAAGCTTTCTTT. It codes for CASSLAGRNTEAFF.

This clonotype was detected only a few times. The chain uses TRBV6-5 and TRBJ2-3; 8 bases match TRBD2. The CDR3 contains 16 residues. Losses at the gene ends were 5 bases for V and 1 base for J; bases not matched to a gene: 8. Germline CDR1 is MNHEY and CDR2 is SVGAGI. DNA of the CDR3: TGTGCCAGCAGTCCCCCCCCGGGAGGGGGCACAGATACGCAGTATTTT. This codes for CASSPPPGGGTDTQYF.

This clonotype was recorded many times. The gene calls are TRBV20-1 and TRBJ2-7, with TRBD2 as a possible D gene (6 bases). The CDR3 loop spans 15 amino acids. The germline V and J ends were trimmed by 0 bases and 5 bases, with 17 bases remaining between them. Germline V gene lookup returns CDR1 DFQATT and CDR2 SNEGSKA (reference sequence). CDR3 sequence reads: CSAREAASDVNEQYF. Here the CDR3 DNA reads TGCAGTGCTAGAGAAGCGGCTAGCGATGTGAACGAGCAGTACTTC.

In its sample, this clonotype was seen many times. The chain carries TRBV7-2 and TRBJ2-7; TRBD1 is a possible D gene (6 bases). V lost 3 bases and J 5 bases, leaving 11 bases between the germline ends. The CDR3 has 13 amino acids. In germline, CDR1 is SGHTA, CDR2 FQGNSA. CDR3 nucleotide sequence: TGTGCCAGCAGCTTCTCAGGGGTTAACGAGCAGTACTTC. This encodes CASSFSGVNEQYF.

This chain uses TRBV28 with TRBJ2-3; tentative D call: TRBD2 (6 bases). Germline V gives CDR1 MDHEN, CDR2 SYDVKM. Trimming took off 1 base at V and 4 bases at J, with 9 bases between the two ends. CDR3 size: 14 residues. CDR3 sequence (DNA): TGTGCCAGCAGTTTATTCAGGGAGGCAGATACGCAGTATTTT. It encodes CASSLFREADTQYF.

This clonotype was seen only a few times. The gene calls are TRBV11-2 and TRBJ2-7; 7 bases match TRBD2. The ends lost 1 base at V and 2 bases at J; junction bases unmatched: 5. The CDR3 loop spans 15 amino acids. Germline V gives CDR1 SGHAT, CDR2 FQNNGV. The CDR3 protein is CASSLAASGAYEQYF. In DNA, the CDR3 is TGTGCCAGCAGCTTAGCGGCTAGCGGAGCCTACGAGCAGTACTTC. The whole variable domain, filled in from reference TRBV11-2 and TRBJ2-7, reads EAGVAQSPRYKIIEKRQSVAFWCNPISGHATLYWYQQILGQGPKLLIQFQNNGVVDDSQLPKDRFSAERLKGVDSTLKIQPAKLEDSAVYLCASSLAASGAYEQYFGPGTRLTVT.

This clonotype was picked up many times. This sequence joins TRBV28 and TRBJ2-7; 9 bases are shared with TRBD1. V was pared by 9 bases and J by 3 bases, with 15 bases of the junction left unmatched. CDR3 size: 16 residues. The germline V gene has CDR1 MDHEN and CDR2 SYDVKM. CDR3 DNA sequence: TGTGCCAGTGGACAGACGGGACAGGGCATCATCTACGAGCAGTACTTC. As protein: CASGQTGQGIIYEQYF.

The rearrangement links TRBV11-2 to TRBJ2-7; 7 nucleotides match TRBD1. Trimming cost V 5 bases and J 3 bases; bases outside gene matches: 10. Germline loops: CDR1 SGHAT, CDR2 FQNNGV. The CDR3 loop spans 15 amino acids. The CDR3 coding sequence is TGTGCCAGCAGCCCCAGGACAGGACTCTTCTACGAGCAGTACTTC. Protein product: CASSPRTGLFYEQYF.

The chain links TRBV5-1 to TRBJ2-5; D is ambiguous. V lost 0 bases to trimming and J lost 0 bases, with 3 bases between them. Germline V CDR1 and CDR2: SGHRS, YFSETQ. The CDR3 covers 13 residues. The CDR3 here is CASSLVYQETQYF. The CDR3, as DNA: TGCGCCAGCAGCTTGGTGTACCAAGAGACCCAGTACTTC. Together with reference TRBV5-1 and TRBJ2-5, the CDR3 gives the full variable domain: KAGVTQTPRYLIKTRGQQVTLSCSPISGHRSVSWYQQTPGQGLQFLFEYFSETQRNKGNFPGRFSGRQFSNSRSEMNVSTLELGDSALYLCASSLVYQETQYFGPGTRLLVL.

V gene TRBV7-9 combines with J gene TRBJ1-1; possibly TRBD1 for D (5 bases). Germline CDR1 SEHNR, CDR2 FQNEAQ (reference sequence). The CDR3 contains 14 residues. The germline V and J ends were trimmed by 5 bases and 7 bases, with 17 bases remaining between them. The CDR3 protein is CASSEAMGLSEAFF. CDR3 nucleotides: TGTGCCAGCAGCGAGGCGATGGGGCTAAGTGAAGCTTTCTTT.

V is TRBV7-9 and J is TRBJ1-1; perhaps TRBD1 as D (5 bases). Germline-derived CDR1 and CDR2 are SEHNR and FQNEAQ (reference sequence). This CDR3 comprises 14 residues. V gave up 2 bases and J gave up 4 bases, with 11 bases separating them. The CDR3 protein is CASSLMGGTTEAFF. CDR3 nucleotide sequence: TGTGCCAGCAGCTTAATGGGGGGAACCACTGAAGCTTTCTTT.

The V and J genes are TRBV7-6 and TRBJ1-1; D is unresolved. The V gene's germline CDR1 is SGHVS and CDR2 FNYEAQ. The CDR3 totals 15 residues. The V end lost 1 base, the J end lost 5 bases, and 14 bases lay between the germline ends. The chain's CDR3 is CASSLVSGPATEAFF. Written as DNA, the CDR3 is TGTGCCAGCAGCTTAGTTTCCGGGCCGGCGACTGAAGCTTTCTTT.

This clonotype was observed at least ten times. The chain combines TRBV6-2 or TRBV6-3 with TRBJ2-5, with 8 bases identical to TRBD1. The ends lost 7 bases at V and 0 bases at J; junction bases unmatched: 7. The CDR3 covers 15 residues. CDR1 is MNHEY and CDR2 is SVGEGT in the germline V gene. The CDR3 loop is CASTFLTGDQETQYF. CDR3 nucleotides: TGTGCCAGCACCTTCTTGACAGGGGACCAAGAGACCCAGTACTTC.

The V call is TRBV27, the J call TRBJ1-5; 7 nucleotides line up with TRBD1. This CDR3 has 14 residues. Per the germline V gene, CDR1 is MNHEY and CDR2 is SMNVEV (reference sequence). Trimming cost V 6 bases and J 0 bases; bases outside gene matches: 2. The CDR3 reads CASRGQISNQPQHF. In DNA form, the CDR3 reads TGTGCCAGCAGGGGACAGATTAGCAATCAGCCCCAGCATTTT.

This clonotype is medium-sized in the sample. The CDR3 sequence: CASSPRQGAYEQYF. The DNA of the CDR3 is TGTGCCAGCAGCCCTCGACAGGGGGCCTACGAGCAGTACTTC. The V call is TRBV7-8, the J call TRBJ2-7; 9 nucleotides agree with TRBD1. The V gene end was trimmed by 5 bases and the J gene end by 2 bases; junction bases not matched to a gene: 4. The CDR3 totals 14 residues. Germline V lookup: CDR1 SGHVS, CDR2 FQNEAQ.

This clonotype was detected only a few times. The V and J genes are TRBV6-5 and TRBJ1-1; 8 bases are a match to TRBD1. Germline CDR1 reads MNHEY; CDR2 reads SVGAGI. CDR3 length equals 15 residues. The V segment lost 9 bases and the J segment 5 bases; nucleotides outside the gene matches: 14. CDR3 protein: CASQGRQGHWTEAFF. The CDR3, as DNA: TGTGCCAGTCAGGGGAGACAGGGGCATTGGACTGAAGCTTTCTTT.

This clonotype was observed many times. The CDR3 region has the DNA TGCGCCAGCAGCCAAGAGCCGACTAGCCCCTACAATGAGCAGTTCTTC. Residues: CASSQEPTSPYNEQFF. This chain uses TRBV4-1 with TRBJ2-1; 7 bases line up with TRBD2. Germline lookup yields CDR1 MGHRA and CDR2 YSYEKL. V shed 0 bases and J 2 bases; nucleotides not matched to a gene: 4. The CDR3 spans 16 residues.

This clonotype is medium-sized. V gene TRBV28 combines with J gene TRBJ2-7; the match to TRBD2 covers 8 bases. The CDR3 is 17 amino acids. Germline values: CDR1 MDHEN, CDR2 SYDVKM. J gave up 5 bases and V 5 bases, and 17 bases lay outside the gene matches. The CDR3 bases are TGTGCCAGCAGTCCACCCTTGACCGGGACTAGTGACGACGAGCAGTACTTC. This translates into CASSPPLTGTSDDEQYF.

This clonotype is deemed medium-sized (0.01 to 0.1%). The chain couples TRBV14 to TRBJ2-7, with 9 bases identical to TRBD1. The CDR3 totals 17 residues. CDR1 is SGHDN and CDR2 is FVKESK in the germline V gene. Germline trimming cut 0 bases from V and 3 bases from J; bases unmatched to any gene: 9. CDR3 region: CASSQDRWDRVGYEQYF. The CDR3, as DNA: TGTGCCAGCAGCCAAGATCGTTGGGACAGGGTGGGCTACGAGCAGTACTTC.

The sample holds a few counts of this clonotype. This chain uses TRBV7-9 with TRBJ2-2; 7 positions match TRBD1. In germline, CDR1 is SEHNR, CDR2 FQNEAQ (reference sequence). V lost 5 bases and J lost 5; bases outside the gene matches: 5. The CDR3 has 14 amino acids. In DNA form, the CDR3 reads TGTGCCAGCAGCCCGTCGACAGGGACCGGGGAGCTGTTTTTT. Protein: CASSPSTGTGELFF.

This chain uses TRBV4-1 with TRBJ2-1; tentatively, D is TRBD2 (6 bases). The V end lost 0 bases, the J end lost 7 bases, and 13 bases lay between the germline ends. CDR1 and CDR2 (germline): MGHRA, YSYEKL. The CDR3 loop spans 15 amino acids. CDR3 nucleotide sequence: TGCGCCAGCAGCCAAGAAAGGCCAAGCGGGAATGAGCAGTTCTTC. Protein sequence: CASSQERPSGNEQFF.

A few counts support this clonotype. The chain joins TRBV19 to TRBJ2-7, with D unresolved. The germline gives CDR1 LNHDA, CDR2 SQIVND (reference sequence). The CDR3 totals 15 residues. Trimming cost V 5 bases and J 1 base, with 15 bases left between them. CDR3 amino acids: CASSFSISPSYEQYF. As DNA, the CDR3 is TGTGCCAGTAGTTTCTCGATCTCCCCTTCCTACGAGCAGTACTTC. Using reference TRBV19 and TRBJ2-7 for the parts outside the CDR3, the full variable domain is DGGITQSPKYLFRKEGQNVTLSCEQNLNHDAMYWYRQDPGQGLRLIYYSQIVNDFQKGDIAEGYSVSREKKESFPLTVTSAQKNPTAFYLCASSFSISPSYEQYFGPGTRLTVT.

This clonotype ranks as medium-sized. The chain is built from TRBV19 and TRBJ2-1; D tentatively reads TRBD1 or TRBD2 (5 bases each). The V gene's germline CDR1 is LNHDA and CDR2 SQIVND (reference sequence). The CDR3 loop spans 14 amino acids. The CDR3 loop is CAVGRDGDYNEQFF. CDR3 nucleotides: TGTGCAGTTGGACGGGACGGAGACTACAATGAGCAGTTCTTC.

Ten or more counts support this clonotype. This chain links TRBV28 with TRBJ2-7; tentatively, D is TRBD2 (7 bases). The germline CDR1 and CDR2 sequences are MDHEN and SYDVKM. The V end lost 2 bases, the J end lost 3 bases, and 17 bases lay between the germline ends. The CDR3 is 16 amino acids. This chain's CDR3 is CASSLIPEGGGYEQYF. CDR3 nucleotides: TGTGCCAGCAGTTTAATTCCTGAGGGAGGGGGCTACGAGCAGTACTTC. Using reference TRBV28 and TRBJ2-7 for the parts outside the CDR3, the full variable domain is DVKVTQSSRYLVKRTGEKVFLECVQDMDHENMFWYRQDPGLGLRLIYFSYDVKMKEKGDIPEGYSVSREKKERFSLILESASTNQTSMYLCASSLIPEGGGYEQYFGPGTRLTVT.

This clonotype was observed a few times. The J gene is TRBJ1-2, the V gene TRBV2, with D maybe TRBD1 (6 bases). The ends were cut back, 3 bases at V and 0 bases at J, with 14 bases in the middle. Germline V gene lookup returns CDR1 SNHLY and CDR2 FYNNEI. This CDR3 is 16 amino acids long. The CDR3 DNA reads as TGTGCCAGCAGTGAGATCCGGACAGAAGCTAACTATGGCTACACCTTC. It specifies CASSEIRTEANYGYTF.

This clonotype has only a few counts. The genes are TRBV5-1 and TRBJ1-1; perhaps TRBD1 as D (6 bases). The V gene's germline CDR1 is SGHRS and CDR2 YFSETQ. V was clipped by 7 bases and J by 2 bases, with 12 bases between them. The CDR3 covers 13 residues. CDR3 DNA: TGCGCCAGCGCGGACAGACAAAACACTGAAGCTTTCTTT. Translation: CASADRQNTEAFF.